The table lists the clone carrying this T cell receptor (beta chain) with a count of one. Its antigen remains unidentified. This entry comes from a study of T cell responses to AZD1222 COVID-19 vaccine. Study outcomes and limitations: Targeting of unmutated variant regions was reportedly seen in nearly half of spike-specific TCRs. Most donors were white British and more were female, and clonal diversity was possibly underestimated. At study baseline, merely a handful of AZD1222 recipients were seropositive.

Germline assignment: CDR1 LNHDA and CDR2 SQIVND (reference sequence). Between the trimmed V and J ends, which lost 4 bases and 0 bases, there was a span of 16 bases. The CDR3 has 16 residues. Using immunoSEQ multiplex PCR, the repertoire was profiled, and TCRdb retains in-frame clones only, with some absent. The sample carries 180,000 or so clones, approximately 90% recorded once. The V and J genes are TRBV19 and TRBJ2-7, with a tentative D call TRBD1 (6 bases). This sample comprised peripheral blood, obtained 28 days after the second AZD1222 dose. The clonotype comes from an adult who received the AZD1222 COVID-19 vaccine. In nucleotides, the CDR3 is TGTGCCAGTAGTAGTCGCGGGCAGGGGACCTCCTACGAGCAGTACTTC. Translation gives CASSSRGQGTSYEQYF.